This TCR beta chain is drawn from a study of T cells after yellow fever vaccination (dated by TCRdb to the late 2010s). General notes on the study: The SMART-Seq v4 Ultra Low Input RNA kit was used to prepare libraries from fractions with low cell numbers. Bulk PBMC replicates and cell subsets were isolated from blood drawn at multiple timepoints before and after both primary and secondary immunization. To follow T-cell clones before and after both primary and booster YFV17D yellow fever vaccination, bulk TCR alpha and beta repertoires underwent longitudinal sequencing. The cohort comprised two healthy male donors, one aged 18 to 30 and one aged 30 to 39 years. Study-wide conclusions, independent of this receptor: Most clones expanded after primary vaccination (approximately 97% of CD4 and 88% of CD8) were re-detected after the booster, suggesting that broad memory maintenance occurred. Compared with the primary T-cell response, the secondary T-cell response was weaker but faster, peaking on day 5 rather than day 15. FACS-sorted repertoires could contain abundant contaminating clonotypes from the bulk population, so computational filtering was required. The study included only two donors, which limits how far the findings can be generalized. A small share of clonotypes occurred in both CD4 and CD8 compartments, likely arising from convergent recombination.

Per the publication, the treatment or condition label means: live attenuated yellow fever vaccine strain. At each blood-draw timepoint, two biological replicates of bulk PBMCs were collected. PBMCs were isolated from peripheral blood using a standard Ficoll-Paque protocol. TriZol was used to extract RNA from bulk PBMCs, CD4 and CD8 fractions, and dextramer-positive and dextramer-negative fractions. The germline ends are 6 bases apart after V is trimmed by 6 bases and J by 1 base. The germline V gene provides CDR1 MNHEY and CDR2 SVGEGT. The CDR3 spans 12 residues, from the cysteine through the phenylalanine. CDR3 DNA only is kept here, 36 bases in frame from base 1. TCR cDNA was synthesized by 5'RACE template switching, through which a universal primer site and unique molecular identifiers were introduced. Priming for cDNA synthesis came from both the TCR alpha and TCR beta constant segments. Library amplification involved two PCR steps, and the second step added sample barcodes and sequencing adapters. Sequencing of libraries was done on Illumina HiSeq 2500 (2x100 bp) or NovaSeq (2x150 bp). In the original analysis: Reads were demultiplexed and collapsed into UMI consensus sequences with MIGEC, and V(D)J alignment was performed with MiXCR. Vaccine-responding clonotypes were defined with edgeR using replicate PBMC samples, requiring FDR below 0.01 and a log2 fold change above 5 up to day 15. Each bulk clonotype was labeled CD4 or CD8 based on which sequenced repertoire, CD4 or CD8, contained the clonotype at higher abundance. Using fastp at Q25 and MiXCR, TCRdb reprocessed the public reads and kept productive beta chains. CDR3 protein duplicates are merged, each entry listing the most common genes and DNA. The V and J calls follow TCRdb's processing rather than the paper's. Here the sample has under 550,000 distinct CDR3 sequences; 21% occur a single time. The ten most abundant clones make up approximately 15% of the sample.

Note on this clonotype: Its antigen is not yet known. Base qualities are not at hand, and no much larger clone is one base apart.

The chain is assembled from TRBV6-2 or TRBV6-3 and TRBJ2-5, with the D gene call left open. The TCR originated in a man between 18 and 35 years old who received the YFV17D yellow fever vaccine. The input for sequencing was PBMCs, taken less than 25 days after the first yellow fever vaccination. In nucleotides, the sequence is TGTGCCAGCAGAACACCCCAAGAGACCCAGTACTTC. Its protein is CASRTPQETQYF.